This TCR beta chain was identified during a study of vaccination and CD4 T cells after COVID-19. Study background: For post-vaccine samples, collection took place a median around 72 days after dose two, ranging from 14 to 241. Control cultures, each given a CEFX pool, an HIV-1 Nef pool, or no peptide, were included. Points from the study as a whole: SARS-CoV-2-reactive clonotype medians increased from roughly 22 to 38, not significantly.

As to this clonotype: Its antigen is currently unknown.

The CDR3 totals 14 residues. Germline CDR1 is MNHNS and CDR2 is SASEGT. Trimming stripped 4 bases from V and 6 bases from J, with 15 bases between. Sequencing of DNA taken from cultured CD4+ T cells relied on the Oncomine TCR Beta short-read assay. Via MiXCR, TCRdb re-called the PCR reads, giving one row per CDR3 protein. The sample shows about 21,000 distinct CDR3 sequences, approximately 38% of them seen only once. Time point described: late sampling 161 to 241 days after vaccination in a few convalescent patients. Noted treatment: roughly ten-day PBMC culture with coronavirus spike peptide pools or control peptides (ViraFEST assay). ViraFEST used peptide pools to expand antigen-specific T cells, then sequenced TCRs.

The sample was CD4+ T cells from blood, cultured in vitro, taken about 7 months after SARS-CoV-2 vaccination. This sequence originates from a human donor who had recovered from COVID-19. The chain has TRBV6-1 and TRBJ1-2; TRBD1 might be the D (6 bases). CDR3 nucleotides: TGTGCCAGCAGTGGGCCGGCAGGGGTGGATGGCTACACCTTC. Encoded protein: CASSGPAGVDGYTF.